The rows below give T cell receptor beta chains drawn from one sample of a study of cytomegalovirus exposure and HLA in healthy donors. Sequenced by immunoSEQ multiplex PCR; TCRdb stores in-frame clones only, minus some. The table records 250,000 to 300,000 clones, around 90% of them present only once. Material for sequencing was PBMCs. The receptors were sampled from a girl aged 2 to 10 in good health and CMV-seronegative. Each CDR3 is given with its conserved first and last residue. Fields, in order: J gene, D gene, clone size, V gene, CDR3 protein, CDR3 DNA. A D gene is named only where the DNA matches it firmly. Clone size appears in some rows only: once, few, many, or a class for an expanded clone.

j_gene: TRBJ2-7
d_gene: TRBD1
abundance: -
v_gene: TRBV18
CDR3aa: CASSPSDRGVYEQYF
CDR3nt: TGTGCCAGCTCACCTTCGGACAGGGGGGTCTACGAGCAGTACTTC

j_gene: TRBJ1-3
d_gene: -
abundance: -
v_gene: TRBV15
CDR3aa: CATRTNRDSSGNTIYF
CDR3nt: TGTGCCACCAGAACCAACAGGGATAGCTCTGGAAACACCATATATTTT

j_gene: TRBJ2-1
d_gene: TRBD1
abundance: -
v_gene: TRBV7-9
CDR3aa: CASSSGQGLRNEQFF
CDR3nt: TGTGCCAGCAGCTCTGGACAGGGGCTAAGGAATGAGCAGTTCTTC

j_gene: TRBJ2-1
d_gene: TRBD2
abundance: -
v_gene: TRBV12-5
CDR3aa: CASGLSPGLAVYNEQFF
CDR3nt: TGTGCTAGTGGTTTGTCTCCGGGACTAGCGGTCTACAATGAGCAGTTCTTC

j_gene: TRBJ1-1
d_gene: -
abundance: -
v_gene: TRBV6-5
CDR3aa: CASSYTPTGLDEAFF
CDR3nt: TGTGCCAGCAGTTACACCCCCACAGGGTTGGATGAAGCTTTCTTT

j_gene: TRBJ2-2
d_gene: -
abundance: -
v_gene: TRBV30
CDR3aa: CAWSGMDSTRELFF
CDR3nt: TGTGCCTGGAGTGGAATGGACAGCACCCGGGAGCTGTTTTTT

j_gene: TRBJ1-1
d_gene: -
abundance: -
v_gene: TRBV7-9
CDR3aa: CSSSSLGGQNTEAFF
CDR3nt: TGTTCCAGCAGCTCTTTGGGAGGACAGAACACTGAAGCTTTCTTT

j_gene: TRBJ2-2
d_gene: -
abundance: -
v_gene: TRBV5-1
CDR3aa: CASSLYVTGELFF
CDR3nt: TGCGCCAGCAGCTTGTATGTCACCGGGGAGCTGTTTTTT

j_gene: TRBJ2-2
d_gene: -
abundance: -
v_gene: TRBV28
CDR3aa: CASSIPGHTTGELFF
CDR3nt: TGTGCCAGCAGTATCCCGGGACATACCACCGGGGAGCTGTTTTTT

j_gene: TRBJ2-5
d_gene: TRBD2
abundance: -
v_gene: TRBV14
CDR3aa: CASSQDGTSDETQYF
CDR3nt: TGTGCCAGCAGCCAAGATGGGACTAGTGACGAGACCCAGTACTTC

j_gene: TRBJ2-4
d_gene: -
abundance: -
v_gene: TRBV6-1
CDR3aa: CASSEAFYLGGKYF
CDR3nt: TGTGCCAGCAGTGAAGCGTTCTATCTGGGAGGAAAGTACTTC

j_gene: TRBJ1-2
d_gene: -
abundance: -
v_gene: TRBV10-2
CDR3aa: CASSVLAGYGYTF
CDR3nt: TGCGCCAGCAGTGTCTTGGCGGGCTATGGCTACACCTTC

j_gene: TRBJ2-7
d_gene: -
abundance: -
v_gene: TRBV7-2
CDR3aa: CASSLGGGSSYEQYF
CDR3nt: TGTGCCAGCAGCTTAGGGGGCGGTAGCTCCTACGAGCAGTACTTC

j_gene: TRBJ2-5
d_gene: TRBD2
abundance: once
v_gene: TRBV6-1
CDR3aa: CASSRELAGGQTQYF
CDR3nt: TGTGCCAGCAGTCGGGAACTAGCGGGGGGACAGACCCAGTACTTC

j_gene: TRBJ2-7
d_gene: TRBD1
abundance: -
v_gene: TRBV9
CDR3aa: CASSVGLRDSDYEQYF
CDR3nt: TGTGCCAGCAGCGTAGGACTCCGGGACAGTGACTACGAGCAGTACTTC

j_gene: TRBJ2-3
d_gene: -
abundance: -
v_gene: TRBV14
CDR3aa: CASSQDEISTDTQYF
CDR3nt: TGTGCCAGCAGCCAAGATGAGATTAGCACAGATACGCAGTATTTT

j_gene: TRBJ1-1
d_gene: -
abundance: -
v_gene: TRBV5-1
CDR3aa: CASSFGGLQDTEAFF
CDR3nt: TGCGCCAGCAGCTTCGGGGGGTTGCAGGACACTGAAGCTTTCTTT

j_gene: TRBJ2-7
d_gene: -
abundance: -
v_gene: TRBV11-2
CDR3aa: CASSLPGSPYEQYF
CDR3nt: TGTGCCAGCAGCTTACCGGGAAGCCCCTACGAGCAGTACTTC

j_gene: TRBJ2-3
d_gene: -
abundance: -
v_gene: TRBV2
CDR3aa: CASRGGQGPDTQYF
CDR3nt: TGTGCCAGCAGGGGGGGTCAGGGACCAGATACGCAGTATTTT

j_gene: TRBJ2-7
d_gene: -
abundance: -
v_gene: TRBV30
CDR3aa: CAWIARGPLPPYEQYF
CDR3nt: TGTGCCTGGATCGCCAGGGGTCCGCTACCCCCATACGAGCAGTACTTC

j_gene: TRBJ2-7
d_gene: TRBD2
abundance: -
v_gene: TRBV30
CDR3aa: CAWGVRGGGEQYF
CDR3nt: TGTGCCTGGGGTGTACGTGGGGGGGGCGAGCAGTACTTC

j_gene: TRBJ2-2
d_gene: -
abundance: -
v_gene: TRBV6-5
CDR3aa: CASSYPSHSGELFF
CDR3nt: TGTGCCAGCAGTTATCCTAGTCACTCCGGGGAGCTGTTTTTT

j_gene: TRBJ2-7
d_gene: -
abundance: -
v_gene: TRBV7-8
CDR3aa: CFFKQKAAYEQYF
CDR3nt: TGTTTTTTCAAGCAGAAGGCGGCATACGAGCAGTACTTC

j_gene: TRBJ1-1
d_gene: TRBD1
abundance: -
v_gene: TRBV6-5
CDR3aa: CASSYGQGDEAFF
CDR3nt: TGTGCCAGCAGTTACGGGCAGGGGGATGAAGCTTTCTTT

j_gene: TRBJ1-3
d_gene: -
abundance: -
v_gene: TRBV7-8
CDR3aa: CASSLVGIPSGNTIYF
CDR3nt: TGTGCCAGCAGCTTAGTTGGCATCCCCTCTGGAAACACCATATATTTT

j_gene: TRBJ1-5
d_gene: TRBD1
abundance: -
v_gene: TRBV28
CDR3aa: CASRETGAVSNQPQHF
CDR3nt: TGTGCCAGCAGGGAAACAGGGGCGGTTAGCAATCAGCCCCAGCATTTT

j_gene: TRBJ2-1
d_gene: TRBD2
abundance: -
v_gene: TRBV9
CDR3aa: CASSEGLAGAVSYNEQFF
CDR3nt: TGTGCCAGCAGCGAAGGACTAGCGGGGGCGGTATCCTACAATGAGCAGTTCTTC

j_gene: TRBJ2-1
d_gene: -
abundance: -
v_gene: TRBV7-9
CDR3aa: CASSFLLSSYNEQFF
CDR3nt: TGTGCCAGCAGCTTTCTTCTCAGCTCCTACAATGAGCAGTTCTTC

j_gene: TRBJ2-3
d_gene: TRBD1
abundance: -
v_gene: TRBV4-2
CDR3aa: CASSQGDRVDDRDTQYF
CDR3nt: TGTGCCAGCAGCCAGGGGGACAGGGTCGACGATCGGGATACGCAGTATTTT

j_gene: TRBJ2-3
d_gene: TRBD1
abundance: few
v_gene: TRBV5-6
CDR3aa: CASIRTWAGGTDTQYF
CDR3nt: TGTGCCAGCATCCGGACCTGGGCAGGGGGAACAGATACGCAGTATTTT

j_gene: TRBJ2-2
d_gene: -
abundance: -
v_gene: TRBV6-6
CDR3aa: CASVEGTGELFF
CDR3nt: TGTGCCAGCGTCGAGGGCACCGGGGAGCTGTTTTTT

j_gene: TRBJ1-5
d_gene: TRBD1
abundance: -
v_gene: TRBV9
CDR3aa: CASSVDGQGNQPQHF
CDR3nt: TGTGCCAGCAGCGTAGATGGACAGGGCAATCAGCCCCAGCATTTT

j_gene: TRBJ2-6
d_gene: -
abundance: -
v_gene: TRBV19
CDR3aa: CASSLQGFGANVLTF
CDR3nt: TGTGCCAGTAGTCTCCAGGGGTTTGGGGCCAACGTCCTGACTTTC

j_gene: TRBJ2-3
d_gene: TRBD1
abundance: -
v_gene: TRBV6-5
CDR3aa: CASRGQGWTDTQYF
CDR3nt: TGTGCCAGCAGGGGACAGGGATGGACAGATACGCAGTATTTT

j_gene: TRBJ2-7
d_gene: TRBD1
abundance: -
v_gene: TRBV7-8
CDR3aa: CASSLAGQGLYYEQYF
CDR3nt: TGTGCCAGCAGCTTAGCGGGACAGGGGCTATACTACGAGCAGTACTTC

j_gene: TRBJ1-1
d_gene: -
abundance: -
v_gene: TRBV15
CDR3aa: CATSGKVGVVLYDTEAFF
CDR3nt: TGTGCCACCAGCGGAAAAGTAGGGGTTGTTTTGTACGACACTGAAGCTTTCTTT

j_gene: TRBJ2-7
d_gene: -
abundance: once
v_gene: TRBV10-1
CDR3aa: CAIVRTAGLEQYF
CDR3nt: TGCGCCATTGTTCGGACAGCCGGGTTAGAGCAGTACTTC

j_gene: TRBJ1-2
d_gene: -
abundance: -
v_gene: TRBV9
CDR3aa: CASSVGQLNYGYTF
CDR3nt: TGTGCCAGCAGCGTAGGACAGCTAAACTATGGCTACACCTTC

j_gene: TRBJ2-3
d_gene: TRBD2
abundance: once
v_gene: TRBV19
CDR3aa: CASRTGGADTQYF
CDR3nt: TGTGCCAGTAGGACGGGAGGGGCAGATACGCAGTATTTT

j_gene: TRBJ1-5
d_gene: TRBD1
abundance: -
v_gene: TRBV10-3
CDR3aa: CAISADRAGNQPQHF
CDR3nt: TGTGCCATCAGTGCGGACAGGGCCGGCAATCAGCCCCAGCATTTT

j_gene: TRBJ2-5
d_gene: -
abundance: once
v_gene: TRBV19
CDR3aa: CASRAEPRGWETQYF
CDR3nt: TGTGCCAGCCGAGCGGAGCCCAGGGGCTGGGAGACCCAGTACTTC